What follows describes a single TCR beta chain. The antigen is unknown. CD4+ naive, central memory, regulatory and stem cell-like memory subsets were isolated by sorting on CD45RO/CCR7/CD25/CD127/CD95/CD27. The data are from a study of beta chain features in type 1 diabetes. In the study overall: Taken together, all samples contributed approximately 110 million examined sorted cells.

Whole-study findings and limits: PCR may have favored shorter templates equally in patients and controls. For Type 1 diabetes patients, all four CD4+ subsets carried TCRB CDR3s that were moderately but significantly shorter.

The whole isolated RNA underwent reverse transcription, so sequencing captured expressed TCRB transcripts. Profiled with immunoSEQ multiplex PCR; TCRdb holds only in-frame clones, not every one. The table has 130,000 to 150,000 clones, 40% to 55% seen once. The CDR3 totals 19 residues. With V trimmed by 2 bases and J by 6 bases, 21 bases remained unmatched. The germline CDR1 and CDR2 sequences are SGHTA and FQGTGA. The chain uses TRBV7-3 and TRBJ1-2; 7 bases are a match to TRBD1. Sequencing was done on a sample of Tregs from blood. The sequence came from a man aged 18 to 30 in good health. The CDR3 loop is CASSLSGVQTGEAKDGYTF. In nucleotides, the CDR3 is TGTGCCAGCAGCTTATCGGGGGTCCAAACAGGGGAAGCAAAGGATGGCTACACCTTC.